The 26 T cell receptor beta chains below come from one sample, sequenced in a study of neoadjuvant anti-PD-1 for oral cavity cancer (dated by TCRdb to the early 2020s). The library was prepared using the immunoSEQ multiplex PCR assay. Held by TCRdb, this immuneACCESS table contains in-frame sequences only and omits some clones. Under half of the omission traces to an unresolved V gene where checked; the cause of the rest is unknown. The sample table lists 50,000 to 65,000 clones, approximately 79% of them with a count of one. Just over 2.5% of the sample lies in the top ten. Taken with the paper, the label for time point translates to: before neoadjuvant nivolumab. Sequencing was performed on PBMCs, taken before nivolumab (anti-PD-1) treatment. Receptors were obtained from a person between 35 and 79 years old with oral cavity squamous cell carcinoma.

The rearrangement uses TRBV7-2 and TRBJ1-1; TRBD1 is a possible D gene (5 bases). Germline V gene lookup returns CDR1 SGHTA and CDR2 FQGNSA. V lost 1 base to trimming and J lost 1 base, with 10 bases between them. The CDR3 sequence is 15 residues long. The CDR3 DNA sequence: TGTGCCAGCAGCTTAGGGGGGACGACGAACACTGAAGCTTTCTTT. It encodes CASSLGGTTNTEAFF.

This sequence joins TRBV12-5 and TRBJ1-2; D uncertain. This CDR3 contains 10 residues. Trimming shortened V by 4 bases and J by 9 bases, and 6 bases separated the two germline ends. CDR1 is LGHNT and CDR2 is FRNRAP in the germline V gene. DNA of the CDR3: TGTGCTAGTGGTTCCGAGCGCTACACCTTC. Its translation is CASGSERYTF.

V gene TRBV2 combines with J gene TRBJ1-4, with D unclear. V was pared by 8 bases and J by 0 bases, with 7 bases between. Germline V gene lookup returns CDR1 SNHLY and CDR2 FYNNEI. The CDR3 length is 13 residues. The CDR3 reads CASGPATNEKLFF. For the CDR3, the DNA is TGTGCCAGCGGGCCTGCAACTAATGAAAAACTGTTTTTT.

The genes are TRBV7-2 and TRBJ2-3; D is possibly TRBD1 (5 bases). This CDR3 contains 16 residues. The germline gives CDR1 SGHTA, CDR2 FQGNSA. V gave up 5 bases and J gave up 0 bases, with 15 bases separating them. The CDR3: CASSLTGLSSTDTQYF. CDR3 sequence (DNA): TGTGCCAGCAGCCTCACAGGTCTGTCTAGCACAGATACGCAGTATTTT.

The chain links TRBV25-1 to TRBJ2-7, with D perhaps given as TRBD1 or TRBD2 (8 bases each). This CDR3 region has 18 residues. Deletions cut 4 bases from V and 3 bases from J, with 25 bases between. The germline V gene encodes CDR1 MGHDK and CDR2 SYGVNS. The CDR3 loop is CASSGDRFRAGAFYEQYF. CDR3 coding DNA: TGTGCCAGCAGTGGGGACAGGTTTCGAGCGGGGGCGTTCTACGAGCAGTACTTC.

The chain carries TRBV11-2 and TRBJ2-7; TRBD2 aligns across 13 bases. The CDR3 totals 15 residues. The J segment lost 4 bases and the V segment lost 5 bases, leaving 5 bases of the junction unmatched. Germline V lookup: CDR1 SGHAT, CDR2 FQNNGV. The CDR3 DNA sequence: TGTGCCAGCAGCCTCGGGACTAGCGGGGCATACGAGCAGTACTTC. Protein product: CASSLGTSGAYEQYF.

The chain links TRBV10-2 to TRBJ2-2; TRBD1 aligns across 9 bases. CDR1 WSHSY and CDR2 SAAADI come from the germline V gene. After removal of 6 bases from V and 5 bases from J, the junction contained 4 bases not matched to a gene. The length of the CDR3 is 14 residues. The CDR3 DNA reads as TGCGCCAGCAGGGGGGACAGGGAGACCGGGGAGCTGTTTTTT. Its translation: CASRGDRETGELFF.

The chain is built from TRBV14 and TRBJ1-2; possible D gene TRBD1, 6 bases. V was pared by 0 bases and J by 4 bases, with 18 bases between. Germline CDR1 SGHDN, CDR2 FVKESK. CDR3 size: 17 residues. CDR3 DNA: TGTGCCAGCAGCCAAGATCGAAGGAACAGGGATAGCTATGGCTACACCTTC. As protein: CASSQDRRNRDSYGYTF.

V usage is TRBV19 and J usage is TRBJ2-1; D perhaps matches TRBD1 (8 bases). The CDR3 length is 17 residues. Germline V lookup: CDR1 LNHDA, CDR2 SQIVND (reference sequence). Trimming left V 5 bases short and J 12 bases short, with 29 bases between. The CDR3 DNA reads TGTGCCAGTAGTCTCATGGACACAGGGGGGGGAGCACAAGGGCAGTTCTTC. Encoded protein: CASSLMDTGGGAQGQFF.

Turning to this clone: Germline is not matched at one junction end, which may reflect a read error. The chain carries TRBV7-7 and TRBJ2-1; possible D gene TRBD2, 8 bases. Germline lookup yields CDR1 SSHAT and CDR2 FNYEAQ (reference sequence). The CDR3 consists of 14 residues. CDR3 sequence (DNA): TGTGCTAGCAGCAAAGGACTAGCACAGGGGCAGCAGTTCTTC. Translating it yields CASSKGLAQGQQFF.

The chain links TRBV2 to TRBJ2-3; a weak D match, TRBD2 (5 bases). The germline CDR1 and CDR2 sequences are SNHLY and FYNNEI. CDR3 length: 15 residues. V was shortened by 2 bases and J by 0 bases, with 9 bases between the two germline ends. The DNA for the CDR3 is TGTGCCAGCAGTGAAATAGGACTTAGCACAGATACGCAGTATTTT. Protein product: CASSEIGLSTDTQYF.

This clone was seen just once. The chain is built from TRBV2 and TRBJ2-1; D remains unclear. CDR1 is SNHLY and CDR2 is FYNNEI in the germline V gene. V lost 9 bases and J lost 0, with 12 bases in between. The CDR3 has 14 residues. The chain's CDR3 is CASRPWSSYNEQFF. CDR3 nucleotides: TGTGCCAGTCGGCCGTGGAGCTCCTACAATGAGCAGTTCTTC.

J is TRBJ1-3 and V is TRBV9, with D maybe TRBD1 (5 bases). This CDR3 has 17 amino acids. Trimming removed 0 bases from V and 0 bases from J, with 13 bases in between. Germline V gene lookup returns CDR1 SGDLS and CDR2 YYNGEE. DNA for the CDR3: TGTGCCAGCAGCGTAGAGGCGGGGGTCCCCTCTGGAAACACCATATATTTT. Its protein product is CASSVEAGVPSGNTIYF. Filled out from reference TRBV9 and TRBJ1-3, the complete variable domain reads DSGVTQTPKHLITATGQRVTLRCSPRSGDLSVYWYQQSLDQGLQFLIQYYNGEERAKGNILERFSAQQFPDLHSELNLSSLELGDSALYFCASSVEAGVPSGNTIYFGEGSWLTVV.

The J gene is TRBJ1-1, the V gene TRBV4-1; no reliable D call. The CDR3 is 15 residues long. The germline V gene encodes CDR1 MGHRA and CDR2 YSYEKL. V lost 1 base and J lost 1, with 10 bases in between. Written as DNA, the CDR3 is TGCGCCAGCAGCCAAGTAGGTGCCGAGAACACTGAAGCTTTCTTT. Its protein is CASSQVGAENTEAFF.

This clone appeared many times. The chain has TRBV9 and TRBJ1-2, with 9 bases identical to TRBD1. CDR1 SGDLS and CDR2 YYNGEE come from the germline V gene. V dropped 0 bases and J dropped 7; count of bases not matched to a gene: 4. CDR3 size: 14 residues. The CDR3 is CASSVEGQGAGYTF. The DNA of the CDR3 is TGTGCCAGCAGCGTAGAGGGACAGGGCGCTGGCTACACCTTC.

V gene TRBV7-2 combines with J gene TRBJ1-5; 12 nucleotides line up with TRBD1. The CDR3 is 16 amino acids. CDR1 is SGHTA, CDR2 FQGNSA, per germline. Losses at the gene ends were 4 bases for V and 3 bases for J; bases not matched to a gene: 4. Here the CDR3 reads CASSSGTGGNNQPQHF. The CDR3 coding sequence is TGTGCCAGCAGCTCCGGGACAGGGGGCAACAATCAGCCCCAGCATTTT.

The chain recombines TRBV11-3 with TRBJ1-1; D not resolved. The V and J ends lost 5 bases and 6 bases respectively, with 13 bases between them. Germline loops: CDR1 SGHNT, CDR2 YENEEA. This CDR3 is 13 amino acids long. The CDR3 DNA reads TGTGCCAGCAGCCCAGGACCCGGGGCTGAAGCTTTCTTT. The encoded protein is CASSPGPGAEAFF.

The rearrangement links TRBV19 to TRBJ1-5; D is unresolved. Trimming stripped 3 bases from V and 6 bases from J, with 9 bases between. CDR1 LNHDA and CDR2 SQIVND come from the germline V gene (reference sequence). The CDR3 loop spans 13 amino acids. The CDR3 coding sequence is TGTGCCAGTAGTATCACCCAGGTTCAGCCCCAGCATTTT. It yields the protein CASSITQVQPQHF.

This clone turned up a few times. This rearrangement joins TRBV7-9 to TRBJ1-2; possible D gene TRBD1, 5 bases. With 5 bases removed from V and 2 bases from J, the gap between germline ends came to 15 bases. The germline gives CDR1 SEHNR, CDR2 FQNEAQ (reference sequence). This CDR3 region has 15 residues. CDR3 sequence: CASSPLGQVNYGYTF. The CDR3 DNA reads as TGTGCCAGCAGCCCCCTAGGACAAGTGAACTATGGCTACACCTTC. The full variable domain, completed using reference TRBV7-9 and TRBJ1-2, is DTGVSQNPRHKITKRGQNVTFRCDPISEHNRLYWYRQTLGQGPEFLTYFQNEAQLEKSRLLSDRFSAERPKGSFSTLEIQRTEQGDSAMYLCASSPLGQVNYGYTFGSGTRLTVV.

This chain connects TRBV18 to TRBJ2-5; D is undetermined. The ends were cut back, 6 bases at V and 1 base at J, with 9 bases in the middle. The CDR3 covers 13 residues. The germline gives CDR1 KGHSH, CDR2 LQKENI. CDR3 DNA: TGTGCCAGCTCGCGGTGGGGCCAAGAGACCCAGTACTTC. Protein product: CASSRWGQETQYF.

This chain joins TRBV11-2 and TRBJ2-7; tentatively, D is TRBD2 (6 bases). V was shortened by 5 bases and J by 1 base, with 12 bases between the two germline ends. From germline, CDR1 is SGHAT and CDR2 FQNNGV. The CDR3 totals 14 residues. The CDR3 nucleotides are TGTGCCAGCAGCGCGGCCGGGAGATCCTACGAGCAGTACTTC. Translating it yields CASSAAGRSYEQYF.

This clone occurred once. This chain joins TRBV2 and TRBJ2-3; no firm D call. V lost 0 bases and J lost 3, with 7 bases in between. Germline CDR1 reads SNHLY; CDR2 reads FYNNEI. The CDR3 loop spans 14 amino acids. The CDR3 is CASSEALRTDTQYF. The CDR3 bases are TGTGCCAGCAGTGAAGCGCTTCGTACAGATACGCAGTATTTT.

The chain joins TRBV28 to TRBJ2-5, with D tentatively TRBD1 (6 bases). V gave up 3 bases and J gave up 2 bases, with 10 bases separating them. CDR1 MDHEN and CDR2 SYDVKM come from the germline V gene. This CDR3 is 14 amino acids long. The CDR3 bases are TGTGCCAGCAGTTTGGGGGCGAGACAAGAGACCCAGTACTTC. It encodes CASSLGARQETQYF. The whole variable domain, filled in from reference TRBV28 and TRBJ2-5, reads DVKVTQSSRYLVKRTGEKVFLECVQDMDHENMFWYRQDPGLGLRLIYFSYDVKMKEKGDIPEGYSVSREKKERFSLILESASTNQTSMYLCASSLGARQETQYFGPGTRLLVL.

This chain links TRBV5-1 with TRBJ2-7; perhaps TRBD1 as D (5 bases). Germline V gene sequence: CDR1 SGHRS, CDR2 YFSETQ. V dropped 1 base and J dropped 3 bases, with 5 bases sitting between them. This CDR3 spans 12 amino acids. CDR3 region: CASSLQGYEQYF. In DNA form, the CDR3 reads TGCGCCAGCAGCTTGCAGGGCTACGAGCAGTACTTC.

The gene calls are TRBV11-2 and TRBJ2-7; perhaps TRBD2 as D (5 bases). This CDR3 comprises 14 residues. Germline CDR1 reads SGHAT; CDR2 reads FQNNGV. Trimming took 5 bases from V and 1 from J, leaving 12 bases between them. CDR3 region: CASSAGLISYEQYF. The CDR3 DNA sequence: TGTGCCAGCAGCGCCGGACTGATTTCCTACGAGCAGTACTTC.

The chain employs TRBV7-9 and TRBJ1-1, with a possible D match to TRBD1 (5 bases). The CDR3 loop spans 14 amino acids. The germline CDR1 and CDR2 sequences are SEHNR and FQNEAQ (reference sequence). With 0 bases removed from V and 4 bases from J, the gap between germline ends came to 9 bases. This CDR3 is CASSLAAGSTEAFF. The CDR3 bases are TGTGCCAGCAGCTTAGCGGCAGGGAGCACTGAAGCTTTCTTT.